This T cell receptor (beta chain) was obtained from a study of OX40 agonist ivuxolimab in advanced cancers. Overall study findings and caveats: In general, CD8+ T cells held more expanded clones than CD4+ did, on average. The authors also found low normalized T-cell clonal expansion in some nonresponders.

Details on this clone: Its antigen is unknown.

Looked up from germline, CDR1 is SGHTA and CDR2 is FQGNSA. V lost 5 bases, J lost 3 bases, and 3 bases stayed unmatched. The CDR3 has 14 amino acids. Baseline, cycle 4 day 1, and cycle 7 day 1 were the blood sampling points. Sequencing was performed with immunoSEQ multiplex PCR; in TCRdb, only in-frame clones are kept and a portion is missing. The table includes 60,000 to 85,000 clones, 94% detected once. This receptor was identified in an adult with an advanced solid tumor such as melanoma, head and neck, liver or kidney cancer. The chain links TRBV7-2 to TRBJ2-7; 11 bases align to TRBD1. The sample consisted of CD4+ or CD8+ T cells sorted from blood, taken in a trial of the OX40 agonist ivuxolimab. In nucleotides, the CDR3 is TGTGCCAGCAGCGGGGACAGGGGGATCTACGAGCAGTACTTC. Translating it yields CASSGDRGIYEQYF.